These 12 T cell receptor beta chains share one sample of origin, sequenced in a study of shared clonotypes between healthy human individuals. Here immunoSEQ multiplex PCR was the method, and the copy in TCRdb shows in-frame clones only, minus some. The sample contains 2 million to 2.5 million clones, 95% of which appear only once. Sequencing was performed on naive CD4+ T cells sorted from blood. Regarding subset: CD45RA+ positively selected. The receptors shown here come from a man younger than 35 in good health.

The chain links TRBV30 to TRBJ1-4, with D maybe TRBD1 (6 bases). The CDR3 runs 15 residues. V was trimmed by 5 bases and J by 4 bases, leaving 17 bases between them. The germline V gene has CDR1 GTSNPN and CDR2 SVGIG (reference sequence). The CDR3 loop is CAWRLGGQINEKLFF. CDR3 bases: TGTGCCTGGCGCTTGGGGGGGCAGATTAATGAAAAACTGTTTTTT.

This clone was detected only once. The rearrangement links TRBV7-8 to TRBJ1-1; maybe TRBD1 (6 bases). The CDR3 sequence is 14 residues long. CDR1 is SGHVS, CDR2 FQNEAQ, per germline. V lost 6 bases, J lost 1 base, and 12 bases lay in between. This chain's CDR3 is CASRRGAANTEAFF. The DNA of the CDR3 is TGTGCCAGCAGGAGGGGGGCTGCGAACACTGAAGCTTTCTTT.

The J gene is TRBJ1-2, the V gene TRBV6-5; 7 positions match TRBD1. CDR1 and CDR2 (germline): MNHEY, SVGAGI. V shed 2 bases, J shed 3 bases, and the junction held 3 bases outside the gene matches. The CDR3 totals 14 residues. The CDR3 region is CASSYPGQDYGYTF. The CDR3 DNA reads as TGTGCCAGCAGTTACCCTGGACAGGACTATGGCTACACCTTC.

The CDR3 reads CASSQEDRAHEQYF. CDR3 DNA sequence: TGCGCCAGCAGCCAAGAGGACAGGGCCCACGAGCAGTACTTC. The rearrangement links TRBV4-1 to TRBJ2-7; 8 bases line up with TRBD1. The germline CDR1 and CDR2 sequences are MGHRA and YSYEKL. The CDR3 is made up of 14 amino acids. Losses at the gene ends were 0 bases for V and 5 bases for J; bases not matched to a gene: 3.

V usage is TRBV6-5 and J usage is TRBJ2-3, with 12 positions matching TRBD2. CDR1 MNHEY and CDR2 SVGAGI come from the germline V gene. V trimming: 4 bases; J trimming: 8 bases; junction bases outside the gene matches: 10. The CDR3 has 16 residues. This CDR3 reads CASSSQSSGGGGTQYF. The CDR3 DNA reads TGTGCCAGCAGTTCCCAATCTAGCGGGGGGGGTGGTACGCAGTATTTT.

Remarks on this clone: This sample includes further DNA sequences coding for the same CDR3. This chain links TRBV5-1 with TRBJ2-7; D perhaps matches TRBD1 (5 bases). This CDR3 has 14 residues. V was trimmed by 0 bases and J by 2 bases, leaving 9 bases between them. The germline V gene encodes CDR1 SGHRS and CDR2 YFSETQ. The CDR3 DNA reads TGCGCCAGCAGCTTGGTCCCAGGGACCTACGAGCAGTACTTC. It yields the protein CASSLVPGTYEQYF.

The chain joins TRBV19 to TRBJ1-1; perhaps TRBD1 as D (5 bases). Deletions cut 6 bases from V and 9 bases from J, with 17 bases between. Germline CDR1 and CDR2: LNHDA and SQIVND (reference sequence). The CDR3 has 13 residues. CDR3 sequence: CASSINRSPQAFF. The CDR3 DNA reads TGTGCCAGTAGCATCAACAGGAGTCCTCAAGCTTTCTTT.

CDR3 DNA: TGCGCCAGCAGCTATTCGGGGGCGGGCACCGGGGAGCTGTTTTTT. Its translation: CASSYSGAGTGELFF. This sequence joins TRBV5-1 and TRBJ2-2, with D tentatively TRBD1 or TRBD2 (6 bases each). The V gene's germline CDR1 is SGHRS and CDR2 YFSETQ. V dropped 3 bases and J dropped 4 bases, with 13 bases sitting between them. The length of the CDR3 is 15 residues.

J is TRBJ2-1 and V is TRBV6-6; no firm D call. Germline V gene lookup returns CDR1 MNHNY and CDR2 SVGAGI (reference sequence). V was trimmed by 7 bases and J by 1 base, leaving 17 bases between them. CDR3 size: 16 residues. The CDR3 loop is CASTFRTITSYNEQFF. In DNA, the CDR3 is TGTGCCAGCACCTTCCGGACCATTACGTCCTACAATGAGCAGTTCTTC.

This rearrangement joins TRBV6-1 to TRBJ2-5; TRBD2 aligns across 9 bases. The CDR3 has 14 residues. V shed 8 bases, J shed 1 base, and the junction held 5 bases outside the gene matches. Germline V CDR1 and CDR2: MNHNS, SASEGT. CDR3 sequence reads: CASPSGALQETQYF. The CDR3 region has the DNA TGTGCCAGCCCTAGCGGGGCCCTCCAAGAGACCCAGTACTTC.

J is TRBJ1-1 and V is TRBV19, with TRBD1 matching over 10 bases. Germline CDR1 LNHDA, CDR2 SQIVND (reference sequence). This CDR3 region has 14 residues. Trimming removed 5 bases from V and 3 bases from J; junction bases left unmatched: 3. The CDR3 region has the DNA TGTGCCAGTAGTCCCGGGACAGGGGACACTGAAGCTTTCTTT. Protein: CASSPGTGDTEAFF.

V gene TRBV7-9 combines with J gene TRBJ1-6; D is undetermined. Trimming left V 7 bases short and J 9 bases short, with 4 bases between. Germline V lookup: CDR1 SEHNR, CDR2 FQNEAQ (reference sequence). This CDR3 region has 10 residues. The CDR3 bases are TGTGCCAGCACTAGTTCACCCCTCCACTTT. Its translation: CASTSSPLHF.